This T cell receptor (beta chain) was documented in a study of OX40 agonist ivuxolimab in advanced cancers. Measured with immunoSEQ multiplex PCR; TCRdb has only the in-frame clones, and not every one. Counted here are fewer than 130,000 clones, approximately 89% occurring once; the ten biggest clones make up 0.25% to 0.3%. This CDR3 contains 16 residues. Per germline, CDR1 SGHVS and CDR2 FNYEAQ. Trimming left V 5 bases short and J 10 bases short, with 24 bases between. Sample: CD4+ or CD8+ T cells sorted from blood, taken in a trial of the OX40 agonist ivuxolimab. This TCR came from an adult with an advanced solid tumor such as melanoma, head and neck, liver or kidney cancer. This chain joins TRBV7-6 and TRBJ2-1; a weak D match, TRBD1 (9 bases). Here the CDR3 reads CASSRQGEAVAGEQFF. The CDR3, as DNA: TGTGCCAGCAGCCGACAGGGGGAGGCTGTAGCGGGGGAGCAGTTCTTC.